One and the same sample provided the 21 T cell receptor beta chains below, sequenced in a study of T cells in Graves' hyperthyroidism and ophthalmopathy (dated by TCRdb to the late 2010s). Libraries were built with multiplex PCR. Sequencing took place on an Illumina HiSeq 2000. TCR beta CDR3 regions were amplified from RNA transcripts. A first-round RT-PCR of the TCR CDR3 used the HTBI primer set with the Qiagen OneStep RT-PCR kit. In TCRdb, the public reads were trimmed at Q25 with fastp and aligned with MiXCR, with productive beta chains retained. Rows are combined by CDR3 protein, so each entry shows the most common genes and DNA. This sample gives roughly 570,000 distinct CDR3 sequences in total; about 15% of them show up just once. Around 6.6% of the sample comes from the top ten. Sequenced: blood. The receptors stem from a woman aged 25 to 39 with Graves' hyperthyroidism.

This clonotype showed up just a few times. The CDR3 is CASNTPAANVLTF. As DNA, the CDR3 is TGTGCCAGCAACACCCCGGCGGCCAACGTCCTGACTTTC. This chain connects TRBV28 to TRBJ2-6; unclear D gene. The CDR3 runs to 13 residues. V gave up 7 bases and J gave up 6 bases, with 10 bases separating them. CDR1 and CDR2 from the germline V gene are MDHEN and SYDVKM.

This clonotype was detected ten times or more. The chain carries TRBV6-1 and TRBJ2-1, with 13 positions matching TRBD2. The CDR3 runs to 15 residues. With 5 bases clipped from V and 9 bases from J, the junction kept 7 bases outside the gene matches. Per the germline V gene, CDR1 is MNHNS and CDR2 is SASEGT. This CDR3 reads CASSRTSGRGFEQFF. The CDR3 coding sequence is TGTGCCAGCAGTCGTACTAGCGGGAGGGGTTTTGAGCAGTTCTTC.

The table lists this clonotype with many counts. The V and J genes are TRBV30 and TRBJ2-5, with TRBD2 matching 7 bases. Unmatched junction bases numbered 8, after V lost 0 bases and J lost 1 base. There are 16 residues in the CDR3. Germline V gene data show CDR1 as GTSNPN and CDR2 as SVGIG (reference sequence). DNA of the CDR3: TGTGCCTGGAGTGTACATTCTGGGGGGGTCCAAGAGACCCAGTACTTC. Amino acid sequence: CAWSVHSGGVQETQYF.

This clonotype was seen many times. The gene calls are TRBV6-1 and TRBJ2-4, with no clear D. CDR1 is MNHNS and CDR2 is SASEGT in the germline V gene. Trimming took off 6 bases at V and 0 bases at J, with 30 bases between the two ends. The CDR3 covers 21 residues. The CDR3 sequence: CASRPPHDVDVNQVAKNIQYF. The CDR3, as DNA: TGTGCCAGCAGGCCCCCACACGACGTCGACGTGAACCAGGTAGCCAAAAACATTCAGTACTTC.

This clonotype was counted many times. The rearrangement uses TRBV3-1 and TRBJ2-4, with 15 positions matching TRBD2. Germline V CDR1 and CDR2: LGHDT, YNNKEL (reference sequence). The J segment lost 5 bases and the V segment lost 4 bases, leaving 3 bases of the junction unmatched. This CDR3 is 16 amino acids long. This CDR3 reads CASSRTSGREENIQYF. CDR3 nucleotide sequence: TGTGCCAGCAGCCGGACTAGCGGGAGGGAGGAAAACATTCAGTACTTC. The full variable domain, its missing parts supplied by reference TRBV3-1 and TRBJ2-4, is DTAVSQTPKYLVTQMGNDKSIKCEQNLGHDTMYWYKQDSKKFLKIMFSYNNKELIINETVPNRFSPKSPDKAHLNLHINSLELGDSAVYFCASSRTSGREENIQYFGAGTRLSVL.

The chain couples TRBV6-1 to TRBJ1-5; no firm D call. V was cut by 4 bases and J by 7 bases, with 14 bases left in between. CDR3 size: 14 residues. Germline CDR1 is MNHNS and CDR2 is SASEGT. The DNA for the CDR3 is TGTGCCAGCAGTGTCTTGTCCGGTGGGCAGCCCCAGCATTTT. This codes for CASSVLSGGQPQHF.

This clonotype turned up a few times. The V and J genes are TRBV20-1 and TRBJ2-7, with TRBD1 matching over 7 bases. Unmatched junction bases numbered 6, after V lost 5 bases and J lost 2 bases. Looked up from germline, CDR1 is DFQATT and CDR2 is SNEGSKA (reference sequence). The CDR3 sequence is 13 residues long. The CDR3 sequence is CSAFHRGTYEQYF. CDR3 DNA: TGCAGTGCTTTTCACAGGGGAACCTACGAGCAGTACTTC.

The table lists this clonotype with a few counts. The genes are TRBV10-1 and TRBJ2-7; 7 bases align to TRBD1. The CDR3 has 14 residues. The J segment lost 3 bases and the V segment lost 6 bases, leaving 8 bases of the junction unmatched. Germline V gives CDR1 WNHNN, CDR2 SYGVQD (reference sequence). CDR3 sequence reads: CASSSGQHIYEQYF. The DNA of the CDR3 is TGCGCCAGCAGCTCGGGACAGCATATCTACGAGCAGTACTTC.

This clonotype was counted a few times. The chain joins TRBV24-1 to TRBJ2-2, with 10 bases matching TRBD1. Trimming cost V 3 bases and J 7 bases; bases outside gene matches: 10. The CDR3 spans 17 residues. Germline V gene lookup returns CDR1 KGHDR and CDR2 SFDVKD. The CDR3 here is CATSDQSTGGAIGELFF. DNA of the CDR3: TGTGCCACCAGTGATCAATCGACAGGGGGCGCGATCGGGGAGCTGTTTTTT.

This clonotype came up many times. The chain joins TRBV7-2 to TRBJ2-5, with 15 bases matching TRBD2. Unmatched junction bases numbered 8, after V lost 3 bases and J lost 9 bases. Germline values: CDR1 SGHTA, CDR2 FQGNSA. The CDR3 is 16 amino acids. The CDR3 protein is CASSFRGLAGGPAQYF. The CDR3 nucleotides read TGTGCCAGCAGCTTCCGGGGACTAGCGGGGGGCCCGGCCCAGTACTTC.

This clonotype came up many times. The gene calls are TRBV27 and TRBJ2-7, with D tentatively TRBD1 (6 bases). The CDR3 is made up of 14 amino acids. The V gene's germline CDR1 is MNHEY and CDR2 SMNVEV (reference sequence). With 7 bases removed from V and 0 bases from J, the gap between germline ends came to 13 bases. Written as DNA, the CDR3 is TGTGCCAGCACCAGGACAGTGAACTCCTACGAGCAGTACTTC. Its translation: CASTRTVNSYEQYF.

A note on this clonotype: Possible read error: a much larger clone is one base away. The J gene is TRBJ2-1, the V gene TRBV28; D remains unclear. The V gene lost 4 bases and the J gene lost 8 bases, with 12 bases spanning the gap. The length of the CDR3 is 13 residues. From germline, CDR1 is MDHEN and CDR2 SYDVKM. CDR3 residues: CASSSYGLDEQFF. Here the CDR3 DNA reads TGTGCCAGCAGTTCTTACGGGTTGGATGAGCAGTTCTTC.

The V and J genes are TRBV24-1 and TRBJ2-1, with D unresolved. The CDR3 sequence is 12 residues long. Germline loops: CDR1 KGHDR, CDR2 SFDVKD. The V and J ends lost 6 bases and 3 bases respectively, with 5 bases between them. This CDR3 reads CATSQDYNEQFF. CDR3 nucleotide sequence: TGTGCCACCAGTCAGGACTACAATGAGCAGTTCTTC.

There are a few counts of this clonotype. The chain is built from TRBV7-9 and TRBJ2-1; 15 bases match TRBD2. With V trimmed by 3 bases and J by 7 bases, 10 bases remained unmatched. The CDR3 runs to 18 residues. Looked up from germline, CDR1 is SEHNR and CDR2 is FQNEAQ (reference sequence). The CDR3 is CASSFKPGLAGGFNEQFF. CDR3 bases: TGTGCCAGCAGCTTCAAGCCCGGACTAGCGGGAGGGTTTAATGAGCAGTTCTTC.

This clonotype was counted at least ten times. V and J are TRBV29-1 and TRBJ2-1; TRBD2 is a possible D gene (8 bases). Germline V gene data show CDR1 as SQVTM and CDR2 as ANQGSEA. V shed 3 bases and J shed 5 bases, with 26 bases lying between them. The CDR3 runs to 18 residues. CDR3 nucleotides: TGCAGCGTTGATGGGGGGCAGGGGGTAGCGGGAATCCACAATGAGCAGTTCTTC. Residues: CSVDGGQGVAGIHNEQFF.

The chain links TRBV27 to TRBJ2-7; TRBD1 matches 11 bases. V trimming: 8 bases; J trimming: 4 bases; junction bases outside the gene matches: 7. CDR1 MNHEY and CDR2 SMNVEV come from the germline V gene (reference sequence). This CDR3 contains 14 residues. The CDR3 coding sequence is TGTGCCAGCGGGAGGACAGGGGGCAGTTACGAGCAGTACTTC. As protein: CASGRTGGSYEQYF.

This clonotype was found many times. The CDR3 loop is CASSFRILTGELFF. CDR3 DNA sequence: TGTGCCAGCAGTTTCCGGATACTCACCGGGGAGCTGTTTTTT. This rearrangement joins TRBV2 to TRBJ2-2; D is undetermined. The CDR3 contains 14 residues. The germline V and J ends were trimmed by 5 bases and 4 bases, with 11 bases remaining between them. Germline V gene sequence: CDR1 SNHLY, CDR2 FYNNEI.

This chain joins TRBV4-1 and TRBJ2-1, with 9 bases matching TRBD2. CDR1 is MGHRA and CDR2 is YSYEKL in the germline V gene. The CDR3 has 16 amino acids. V shed 7 bases, J shed 7 bases, and the junction held 14 bases outside the gene matches. CDR3 sequence reads: CASTKGGSGRNNEQFF. The CDR3 DNA follows: TGCGCCAGCACCAAGGGGGGAAGCGGGAGGAATAATGAGCAGTTCTTC.

This clonotype was picked up many times. The rearrangement uses TRBV11-2 and TRBJ2-1, with a weak D call TRBD2 (6 bases). The CDR3 length is 16 residues. V was cut by 2 bases and J by 4 bases, with 15 bases left in between. In germline, CDR1 is SGHAT, CDR2 FQNNGV. CDR3 region: CASSLHDGLAYNEQFF. The CDR3 region has the DNA TGTGCCAGCAGCTTACACGACGGGCTAGCGTACAATGAGCAGTTCTTC.

At least ten counts were recorded for this clonotype. This chain links TRBV27 with TRBJ2-7; TRBD2 matches 7 bases. CDR1 and CDR2 (germline): MNHEY, SMNVEV (reference sequence). CDR3 size: 14 residues. V dropped 8 bases and J dropped 5; count of bases not matched to a gene: 12. CDR3 DNA sequence: TGTGCCAGCCGGGGGGAGGGTGCCAGCCACGAGCAGTACTTC. This sequence encodes CASRGEGASHEQYF.

This clonotype was seen many times. This chain joins TRBV2 and TRBJ2-7; D is unresolved. Trimming removed 5 bases from V and 3 bases from J, with 2 bases in between. The CDR3 runs 10 residues. Germline V lookup: CDR1 SNHLY, CDR2 FYNNEI. As DNA, the CDR3 is TGTGCCAGCAGTTTCTACGAGCAGTACTTC. Encoded protein: CASSFYEQYF.